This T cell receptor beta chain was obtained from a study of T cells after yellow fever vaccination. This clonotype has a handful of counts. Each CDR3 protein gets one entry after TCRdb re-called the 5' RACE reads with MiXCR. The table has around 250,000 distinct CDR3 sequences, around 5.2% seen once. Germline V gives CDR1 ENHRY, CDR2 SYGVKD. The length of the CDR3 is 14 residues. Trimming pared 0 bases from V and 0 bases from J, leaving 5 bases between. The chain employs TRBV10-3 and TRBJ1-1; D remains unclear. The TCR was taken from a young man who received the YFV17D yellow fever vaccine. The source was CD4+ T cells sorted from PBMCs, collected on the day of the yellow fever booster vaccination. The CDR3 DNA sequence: TGTGCCATCAGTGAGTCGACGGTGAACACTGAAGCTTTCTTT. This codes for CAISESTVNTEAFF.